This entry features one TCR beta chain sequence. Its antigen remains undetermined. There are no base qualities to consult, and no much larger clone falls within one base. The sample comes from a study of cytomegalovirus exposure and HLA in healthy donors (dated by TCRdb to about 2017). Regarding the complete study: In an earlier analysis of roughly 500 of the donors, 276 Gb of sequence data and just under 120 million unique TCR beta sequences from about 179 million T cells were reported. Of the roughly 400 genotyped donors, less than 90% were placed in the genetic ancestry cluster associated with self-reported Caucasian donors. All discovery cohort repertoires had been generated using a single sequencing platform. Rather than drawing on any new phenotypic data, the later analysis identified candidate immune exposures from TCR beta sequences and the way those sequences occurred across donors. An earlier analysis of nearly 600 of the donors applied high-throughput TCR beta sequencing to assess whether each TCR beta V gene segment acted as functional or pseudogenic. On average, 235,054 unique TCR beta nucleotide sequences were sequenced per donor among a few hundred genotyped donors of the cohort, with roughly 18% of those sequences being non-productive. Donor age, sex, ethnicity and CMV serostatus were collected together with the repertoire data. Class I and class II HLA loci were covered by the typing at four-digit resolution. Genome-wide SNP genotypes for about 65% of the roughly 670 donors were used in a later genetic analysis, which treated that subset as a discovery cohort. To predict cytomegalovirus infection status, the study combined high-throughput TCR immunosequencing, statistical association of individual TCRs with disease status, and machine learning. Typing coverage differed by locus: A, B, C, DRB1 and DQB1 were typed in roughly 620-630 donors, DQA1 in about 500, DPA1 in 600 to 610, and DPB1 in 450 to 490. Using immunosequencing, the study profiled T cell repertoires from about 620 subjects and related those repertoires to cytomegalovirus serostatus. A later analysis re-examined previously published TCR beta repertoires from over 500 donors and added high-resolution HLA genotyping to investigate patterns of TCR occurrence. An early release covering about 600 HLA-typed donors comprised about 320 gigabases of sequencing data and around 80 million unique TCR sequences. The study aimed to test whether signatures of past pathogen exposure could be identified by cataloging public T cell receptors. Several DR-DQ haplotypes were handled as single units for association and clustering because linkage in the cohort was strong. Along with the approximately 600-subject first cohort, a separate validation cohort of more than 90 different subjects was used. General findings and caveats noted by the study authors: In a later analysis, TCR association rates were found to vary across HLA loci, with the most associated TCRs seen for DRB1 alleles and the fewest for HLA-C alleles. Because counts were too low, roughly 17 rarely observed V segments, including chromosome 9 orphons, were left out of the earlier analysis of 587 of the donors. Presence/absence analyses assumed roughly uniform sequencing depth across donors, an assumption that may not hold. At a false discovery rate of 0.05, a later analysis linked about 16,000 TCR beta sequences to specific HLA alleles. Immune exposure information for the cohort was limited to CMV serostatus. In this cohort, only TCR beta chains were sequenced, and detectable features were limited by the absence of alpha or paired-chain data. Compared with the approximately 700-donor mean, donors in an Asian-associated ancestry cluster had fewer N-insertions in productive TCRs, according to a later genetic analysis. A further reported finding was that TCR beta sequences accurately predicted the HLA-A and HLA-B alleles for most subjects in the first cohort. The authors suggested that the approach could potentially be generalized to other disease states and immunological phenotypes. Cytomegalovirus status was reported to be diagnosed by the classifier with high specificity and sensitivity in both the original and validation cohorts. In the study, some 160 TCR beta chains were listed as associated with cytomegalovirus. Compared with equally common non-associated chains, HLA-associated TCR beta chains in a later analysis were more clonally expanded and had lower generation probabilities. In a later analysis, most CMV-associated TCR beta chains were found to appear HLA-restricted, with HLA associations seemingly driven largely by CMV exposure. When HLA alleles, especially DR and DQ, strongly co-occurred, attributing TCR associations to individual alleles was difficult. Several of the top co-occurrence clusters appeared to be linked to parvovirus B19, influenza, CMV and Epstein-Barr virus, according to a later analysis. Because the 87-base-pair reads could not distinguish some IMGT-functional V segments, including TRBV6-2 and TRBV6-3, those segments were excluded. Broadly in line with IMGT annotations, most TCR beta V segments showed up in productive rearrangements about 87% or about 30% of the time in an earlier analysis of roughly 590 of the donors. Correlated functional status among segregating V segments might reflect linkage disequilibrium, but an unknown experimental factor could not be ruled out. Across donors, most TCR sequences were observed very rarely, whereas some public TCRs were present in many individuals. An association between a missense DCLRE1C variant and V-gene and J-gene trimming of TCR beta chains was found in a later genetic analysis and replicated in an independent cohort. In vitro tests confirmed that a few of the cytomegalovirus-associated TCR beta chains recognize cytomegalovirus antigens. HLA typing was unavailable for some donors at each locus, so association tests used only the typed subset. A cluster of highly shared sequence variants was judged likely to represent a technical artifact of the sequencing pipeline.

Library generation was performed with the immunoSEQ multiplex PCR assay. The multiplex PCR relied on a mix of 60 forward primers for TCR Vbeta segments and 13 reverse primers for TCR Jbeta segments. The CDR3 region of rearranged TCR beta genes was amplified from genomic DNA with a multiplex PCR assay. The amplified TCR beta libraries were sequenced on the Illumina HiSeq System as 87-base-pair reads. The paper's data handling went like this. A later analysis counted about 80 million unique TCR beta chains across the 670 or so repertoires, and some 11 million of these chains were shared by at least two donors. Raw reads were error-corrected and collapsed into unique sequences by a nearest-neighbor algorithm in which closely related sequences were merged to remove PCR and sequencing errors. Alignment of CDR3 sequences to IMGT reference sequences was used to assign V, D and J gene segments. For a sequence to be retained, a match of at least six nucleotides to both a V gene segment and a J gene segment was required. A rearrangement counted as productive if the CDR3 had no stop codons and remained in frame with V and J, and every other rearrangement counted as non-productive. Following IMGT convention, CDR3 was defined as the stretch from the second conserved V-encoded cysteine up to the conserved J-encoded phenylalanine. In an earlier analysis of some 550 of the donors, sequences lacking an unambiguous match to a single V gene segment were excluded. An earlier analysis of some 610 of the donors called V segments functional above 56.7% productive rearrangements and segregating when the between-donor standard deviation exceeded 5%. A statistical classification framework was built for diagnosing cytomegalovirus status from the catalog of TCR beta chain sequences. V and J gene assignment, in a later analysis, came from comparing TCR nucleotide sequences with IMGT/GENE-DB human TR gene sequences. The TCRdist pipeline was used in a later analysis to assign CDR3 sequences and most-parsimonious VDJ recombination scenarios. In a later analysis, each TCR beta chain was defined by its CDR3 amino acid sequence together with its V-gene family, and reads lacking a unique V-gene family were excluded. A later analysis removed 500 to 600 highly shared, low-generation-probability nucleotide sequences to deal with suspected cross-contamination and a sequencing artifact. A later analysis calculated a clonal expansion index for each public chain from normalized within-repertoire ranks of inferred template counts. In a later analysis, generation probabilities were computed using a VDJ recombination model fitted to out-of-frame rearrangements, and the results were checked against IGoR. A later analysis scored TCR-TCR, TCR-HLA and TCR-CMV co-occurrence with hypergeometric tests, applying a repertoire-size bias correction to TCR pairs. In a later analysis, false discovery rates were estimated by permuting HLA or CMV assignments 20 times. In a later analysis, co-occurring TCRs were grouped with DBSCAN, and TCRdist sequence similarity was added when clustering was performed within HLA-allele-positive subsets. Co-occurrence clustering excluded repertoires with fewer than 30,000 or more than 120,000 public chains, plus five with anomalous nucleotide sharing. Sourced from immuneACCESS, this table was stored by TCRdb with only in-frame sequences that have V and J called. A share of the clones is absent; for the studies checked, an unresolved V gene accounts for under half, and the remainder has no known explanation. That table gives V, J and clone size, and the DNA gave D and trimming. The sample profile shows 69,000 or so clones; about 75% of them were found once. The top ten clones comprise about 3.3% of the sample.

The cohort was made up of about 670 healthy bone marrow donors. All cohort members were sampled while nominally healthy, although unrecorded immune exposures were likely present. The donor tested CMV seronegative and was one of the 352 seronegative cohort members. A peripheral blood sample was collected from each donor, and TCR beta sequencing was performed on peripheral blood mononuclear cells. Genomic DNA was extracted from the blood cell samples with the Qiagen DNeasy Blood Extraction Kit. The germline V gene yields MDHEN for CDR1 and SYDVKM for CDR2. Germline trimming amounts to 5 bases on V and 0 bases on J, with 8 as the count of junction bases outside the gene matches. Spanning cysteine to phenylalanine, the CDR3 consists of 18 amino acids. Only CDR3 DNA remains: 54 bases, in frame from the first base.

This TCR derives from a man between 18 and 29 years old in good health and CMV-seronegative. Recombination joined TRBV28 with TRBJ2-6; 9 bases in the middle match TRBD1. Sequenced input: PBMCs. This receptor has the CDR3 CASSPGTGQRSGANVLTF. The nucleotides read TGTGCCAGCAGTCCAGGGACAGGGCAACGCTCTGGGGCCAACGTCCTGACTTTC.